This T cell receptor (beta chain) was documented in a study of beta chain features in type 1 diabetes. The ends lost 8 bases at V and 0 bases at J; junction bases unmatched: 0. The CDR3 covers 12 residues. The germline V gene encodes CDR1 SNHLY and CDR2 FYNNEI. cDNA synthesis used the whole RNA isolate, giving expressed TCRB sequences. Clones were read by immunoSEQ multiplex PCR, and TCRdb kept only the in-frame ones, dropping some. The sample shows approximately 60,000 clones, about 47% of them seen only once. As for this clone: Its antigen is still unknown.

Study-level findings and limits: Patients with Type 1 diabetes showed moderately but significantly shorter TCRB CDR3s in all four CD4+ subsets.

This receptor was obtained from a woman aged 40-49 years with type 1 diabetes. This chain connects TRBV2 to TRBJ1-2; the match to TRBD1 covers 7 bases. Source material: Tregs from blood. The CDR3 loop is CASQGANYGYTF. The CDR3, as DNA: TGTGCCAGCCAGGGGGCTAACTATGGCTACACCTTC.